This is a list of T cell receptor beta chains from one sample in a study of blood T cell repertoires in COVID-19. Method: immunoSEQ multiplex PCR; TCRdb's copy keeps in-frame clones and lacks some. The table lists about 240,000 clones, roughly 88% of them singletons. The sequenced sample consisted of peripheral blood. These receptors were collected from a man older than 75 with acute or convalescent COVID-19. Both conserved end residues are part of each CDR3. D genes are given only for firm matches. Clone sizes are given selectively: once, few, many, or a class where the clone is expanded.

j_gene,abundance,v_gene,d_gene,len,CDR3nt,CDR3aa
TRBJ1-1,.,TRBV18,TRBD1,14,TGTGCCAGCTCAGCATTCCGGGACAGCACTGAAGCTTTCTTT,CASSAFRDSTEAFF
TRBJ1-2,.,TRBV29-1,TRBD1,12,TGCAGCGCAGCAGGGGGCGCGGAAGGCTACACCTTC,CSAAGGAEGYTF
TRBJ1-6,.,TRBV5-6,.,14,TGTGCCAGCAGCTCCCAGGGGATGTATTCACCCCTCCACTTT,CASSSQGMYSPLHF
TRBJ1-2,few,TRBV28,TRBD1,13,TGTGCCAGCTCACCGGGACAGGGGTATGGCTACACCTTC,CASSPGQGYGYTF
TRBJ1-2,.,TRBV28,TRBD1,14,TGTGCCAGCAGTTTGACAGGGGCCAACTATGGCTACACCTTC,CASSLTGANYGYTF
TRBJ1-5,.,TRBV28,.,15,TGTGCCAGCAGTCCCTCAGGCGGGGCCCTCATACCCCAGCATTTT,CASSPSGGALIPQHF
TRBJ1-3,.,TRBV3-1/TRBV3-2,.,19,TGTGCCAGCAGCCGATCGGGGGGCCAGGGCCTAAGCTCTGGAAACACCATATATTTT,CASSRSGGQGLSSGNTIYF
TRBJ2-1,.,TRBV25-1,.,14,TGTGCCAGCAGGCGGGATGCCGTTGGGAATGAGCAGTTCTTC,CASRRDAVGNEQFF
TRBJ2-7,.,TRBV3-1/TRBV3-2,.,13,TGTGCCAGTGGGACTCTTCCCTCCTACGAGCAGTACTTC,CASGTLPSYEQYF
TRBJ2-5,.,TRBV6-5,TRBD2,14,TGTGCCAGCAGACTAGCGGGAGTGTCAGAGACCCAGTACTTC,CASRLAGVSETQYF
TRBJ2-3,.,TRBV27,TRBD2,19,TGTGCCAGCTCCTTGCGGGGACTAGCGGTAAGACGGGGCACAGATACGCAGTATTTT,CASSLRGLAVRRGTDTQYF
TRBJ1-5,.,TRBV7-2,TRBD1,15,TGTGCCAGCAGCTTAAGGACAGGGGGTAATCAGCCCCAGCATTTT,CASSLRTGGNQPQHF
TRBJ1-2,.,TRBV5-4,.,15,TGTGCCAGCAGCCCGAGGGCGTCAGAAGACTATGGCTACACCTTC,CASSPRASEDYGYTF
TRBJ1-2,.,TRBV28,.,15,TGTGCCAGCAGGGCGCCTGCGGACAGCCTCTATGGCTACACCTTC,CASRAPADSLYGYTF
TRBJ2-2,.,TRBV27,.,19,TGTGCCAGCAGTTTTTCTGGGGGCAAGGGGTTTGGGAACACCGGGGAGCTGTTTTTT,CASSFSGGKGFGNTGELFF
TRBJ2-2,.,TRBV23-1,.,15,TGCGCCAGCAGTCGCCCCGGGGTCACCAGCGGGGAGCTGTTTTTT,CASSRPGVTSGELFF
TRBJ1-6,.,TRBV9,.,15,TGTGCCAGCAGCCCCACGGGGGGATATAATTCACCCCTCCACTTT,CASSPTGGYNSPLHF
TRBJ1-6,.,TRBV9,.,16,TGTGCCAGCAGCGTAGGCGGGGGGACACCGGGAACACCCCTCCACTTT,CASSVGGGTPGTPLHF
TRBJ2-6,.,TRBV6-5,.,14,TGTGCCAGCAGTTATCAGGCCGGGGCCAACGTCCTGACTTTC,CASSYQAGANVLTF
TRBJ2-1,.,TRBV28,.,15,TGTGCCAGCAGTTTGGGCGAAAGCTCCTACAATGAGCAGTTCTTC,CASSLGESSYNEQFF